The 29 T cell receptor beta chains listed next were all sequenced from one sample in a study of shared clonotypes between healthy human individuals. Naive CD8 cells, CD45RO-negative and positively selected for CCR7, excluded terminally differentiated effector memory CD45RA+ cells. Some clones are missing from TCRdb's copy, which holds only in-frame ones; the method was immunoSEQ multiplex PCR. The sample contains about 2.1 million clones, roughly 95% of which appear only once. The specimen was naive CD8+ T cells from PBMCs. The receptors come from a man aged 18-30 years in good health. Some clones in this sample may be carry-over from other donors' samples.

The chain joins TRBV28 to TRBJ2-2; D not resolved. There are 12 residues in the CDR3. V lost 3 bases and J 7 bases, leaving 6 bases between the germline ends. Germline V CDR1 and CDR2: MDHEN, SYDVKM. CDR3 protein: CASSLVGGELFF. Written as DNA, the CDR3 is TGTGCCAGCAGTTTGGTTGGCGGGGAGCTGTTTTTT.

V is TRBV7-9 and J is TRBJ1-1, with 7 bases lining up with TRBD1. CDR3 size: 15 residues. Germline CDR1 and CDR2: SEHNR and FQNEAQ (reference sequence). Trimming at V came to 6 bases and at J to 0 bases, leaving 7 bases not matched to a gene. The CDR3 DNA follows: TGTGCCAGCAGTCCTCTGGGACAGCTGAACACTGAAGCTTTCTTT. This gives the protein CASSPLGQLNTEAFF.

The rearrangement joins TRBV4-1 to TRBJ2-3; 7 bases are a match to TRBD2. The CDR3 runs 19 residues. CDR1 MGHRA and CDR2 YSYEKL come from the germline V gene. V shed 0 bases, J shed 1 base, and the junction held 13 bases outside the gene matches. Here the CDR3 DNA reads TGCGCCAGCAGCCAAGAATATGGAGTGCGACTAGCTGGCACAGATACGCAGTATTTT. This sequence encodes CASSQEYGVRLAGTDTQYF.

V is TRBV7-9 and J is TRBJ2-7, with D possibly matching TRBD1 (6 bases). Trimming took 5 bases from V and 1 from J, leaving 15 bases between them. CDR1 is SEHNR and CDR2 is FQNEAQ in the germline V gene (reference sequence). This CDR3 region has 15 residues. The CDR3 sequence is CASSHREPNSYEQYF. Here the CDR3 DNA reads TGTGCCAGCAGCCACAGGGAACCAAATTCCTACGAGCAGTACTTC. Drawing the rest from reference TRBV7-9 and TRBJ2-7, the complete variable domain is DTGVSQNPRHKITKRGQNVTFRCDPISEHNRLYWYRQTLGQGPEFLTYFQNEAQLEKSRLLSDRFSAERPKGSFSTLEIQRTEQGDSAMYLCASSHREPNSYEQYFGPGTRLTVT.

V gene TRBV6-5 combines with J gene TRBJ1-1; D gene unclear. Germline V gene lookup returns CDR1 MNHEY and CDR2 SVGAGI. The CDR3 spans 14 residues. Trimming stripped 0 bases from V and 1 base from J, with 6 bases between. CDR3 sequence reads: CASSYSDPNTEAFF. For the CDR3, the DNA is TGTGCCAGCAGTTACTCCGACCCGAACACTGAAGCTTTCTTT.

This chain links TRBV5-1 with TRBJ2-5; no firm D call. The CDR3 totals 14 residues. Germline V lookup: CDR1 SGHRS, CDR2 YFSETQ. V was pared by 4 bases and J by 2 bases, with 12 bases between. CDR3 amino acids: CASSDYRLQETQYF. The CDR3 DNA is TGCGCCAGCAGCGATTATAGGCTTCAAGAGACCCAGTACTTC.

This clone has only one observation. This sample also contains other DNA sequences that code for the same CDR3. The chain's CDR3 is CASSLTGIYEQYF. The CDR3 DNA follows: TGTGCCAGCAGCTTAACCGGGATTTACGAGCAGTACTTC. The rearrangement uses TRBV7-8 and TRBJ2-7, with D perhaps matching TRBD2 (5 bases). Germline V gives CDR1 SGHVS, CDR2 FQNEAQ. This CDR3 comprises 13 residues. V dropped 2 bases and J dropped 4 bases, with 9 bases sitting between them.

V is TRBV6-5 and J is TRBJ2-3; D ambiguous. Trimming left V 3 bases short and J 2 bases short, with 12 bases between. This CDR3 has 15 amino acids. Germline assignment: CDR1 MNHEY and CDR2 SVGAGI. CDR3 region: CASSYEARTTDTQYF. The CDR3 region has the DNA TGTGCCAGCAGTTATGAGGCCCGAACCACAGATACGCAGTATTTT.

This chain joins TRBV7-2 and TRBJ2-2; D is possibly TRBD2 (5 bases). Germline CDR1 reads SGHTA; CDR2 reads FQGNSA. The CDR3 sequence is 16 residues long. Trimming shortened V by 0 bases and J by 1 base, and 9 bases separated the two germline ends. The CDR3 sequence: CASSLAPGKNTGELFF. CDR3 DNA: TGTGCCAGCAGCTTAGCACCGGGGAAGAACACCGGGGAGCTGTTTTTT.

This clone was detected once. This chain uses TRBV27 with TRBJ2-1; 10 bases line up with TRBD2. The CDR3 has 17 amino acids. CDR1 and CDR2 from the germline V gene are MNHEY and SMNVEV (reference sequence). With V trimmed by 2 bases and J by 6 bases, 10 bases remained unmatched. DNA for the CDR3: TGTGCCAGCAGTTTACTCATGACTAGCGGGCAAACCAATGAGCAGTTCTTC. Translating it yields CASSLLMTSGQTNEQFF.

The count of this clone is one. The gene calls are TRBV9 and TRBJ2-1; D is undetermined. V lost 4 bases to trimming and J lost 0 bases, with 11 bases between them. Germline values: CDR1 SGDLS, CDR2 YYNGEE. The CDR3 runs 15 residues. CDR3 nucleotide sequence: TGTGCCAGCAGCCTTCGAATGGCCTCCTACAATGAGCAGTTCTTC. This translates into CASSLRMASYNEQFF.

This clone came up once. The chain employs TRBV27 and TRBJ2-5; 10 positions agree with TRBD1. After removal of 3 bases from V and 5 bases from J, the junction contained 12 bases not matched to a gene. Germline CDR1 reads MNHEY; CDR2 reads SMNVEV (reference sequence). This CDR3 is built from 17 residues. CDR3 amino acids: CASSFRGGTGAAETQYF. The CDR3 DNA reads TGTGCCAGCAGTTTTAGGGGCGGGACAGGGGCCGCGGAGACCCAGTACTTC.

A word on this clone: Sequence at one end of the junction differs from germline and may be a read error. V gene TRBV27 combines with J gene TRBJ2-7; D is tentatively TRBD1 or TRBD2 (5 bases each). CDR3 size: 15 residues. Germline lookup yields CDR1 MNHEY and CDR2 SMNVEV (reference sequence). The CDR3 region is CASGLPGPHAQEQYF. The DNA for the CDR3 is TGTGCCAGCGGTTTGCCGGGACCGCATGCCCAGGAGCAGTACTTC.

The chain has TRBV7-9 and TRBJ1-2; 7 bases are shared with TRBD1. J was trimmed by 5 bases and V by 4 bases; bases with no gene match: 7. From germline, CDR1 is SEHNR and CDR2 FQNEAQ (reference sequence). This CDR3 is built from 14 residues. CDR3 bases: TGTGCCAGCAGCTCCCGCGGGACAGTGTATGGCTACACCTTC. As protein: CASSSRGTVYGYTF. Using reference TRBV7-9 and TRBJ1-2 for the parts outside the CDR3, the full variable domain is DTGVSQNPRHKITKRGQNVTFRCDPISEHNRLYWYRQTLGQGPEFLTYFQNEAQLEKSRLLSDRFSAERPKGSFSTLEIQRTEQGDSAMYLCASSSRGTVYGYTFGSGTRLTVV.

This clone was found once. The chain has TRBV18 and TRBJ1-5; 7 bases agree with TRBD1. CDR1 and CDR2 from the germline V gene are KGHSH and LQKENI. This CDR3 contains 16 residues. Trimming removed 5 bases from V and 6 bases from J; junction bases left unmatched: 13. The CDR3 spells CASSTARTGPSQPQHF. In DNA, the CDR3 is TGTGCCAGCTCAACCGCCAGGACAGGCCCGTCTCAGCCCCAGCATTTT.

CDR3 bases: TGTGCCACCAGCAGAAGAGACTGGGGCGCGGTGAACACTGAAGCTTTCTTT. Amino acid sequence: CATSRRDWGAVNTEAFF. The J gene is TRBJ1-1, the V gene TRBV15, with D perhaps matching TRBD1 (5 bases). Deletions cut 2 bases from V and 0 bases from J, with 16 bases between. Per the germline V gene, CDR1 is LNHNV and CDR2 is YYDKDF (reference sequence). The CDR3 is 17 amino acids.

The chain combines TRBV27 with TRBJ2-7; TRBD1 aligns across 7 bases. The CDR3 contains 15 residues. The V gene end was trimmed by 2 bases and the J gene end by 2 bases; junction bases not matched to a gene: 6. Per the germline V gene, CDR1 is MNHEY and CDR2 is SMNVEV (reference sequence). CDR3 sequence reads: CASSLGVDRPYEQYF. The CDR3 DNA reads as TGTGCCAGCAGTTTAGGGGTGGACAGGCCCTACGAGCAGTACTTC.

The chain combines TRBV28 with TRBJ1-3; D uncertain. The CDR3 totals 14 residues. V was pared by 6 bases and J by 6 bases, with 15 bases between. The V gene's germline CDR1 is MDHEN and CDR2 SYDVKM. CDR3: CASSPQPFLNTIYF. CDR3 DNA: TGTGCCAGCAGCCCCCAACCCTTTCTAAACACCATATATTTT.

The gene calls are TRBV11-2 and TRBJ2-7; TRBD2 aligns across 8 bases. This CDR3 has 15 amino acids. V was clipped by 5 bases and J by 5 bases; unmatched bases: 11. Per germline, CDR1 SGHAT and CDR2 FQNNGV. The CDR3 nucleotides are TGTGCCAGCAGCCCCCCGGGGGGGCTTGTGGACGAGCAGTACTTC. Translated: CASSPPGGLVDEQYF. The full variable domain, with the rest looked up from reference TRBV11-2 and TRBJ2-7, is EAGVAQSPRYKIIEKRQSVAFWCNPISGHATLYWYQQILGQGPKLLIQFQNNGVVDDSQLPKDRFSAERLKGVDSTLKIQPAKLEDSAVYLCASSPPGGLVDEQYFGPGTRLTVT.

This clone was observed a single time. The chain has TRBV19 and TRBJ2-7; 7 bases fit TRBD1. The V and J ends lost 2 bases and 5 bases, in that order; junction bases with no gene match: 9. Germline V gene data show CDR1 as LNHDA and CDR2 as SQIVND (reference sequence). The CDR3 extends over 15 amino acids. CDR3 nucleotide sequence: TGTGCCAGTAGTATAACGGGGACAGCGTCCAACGAGCAGTACTTC. Translation: CASSITGTASNEQYF.

The chain recombines TRBV7-8 with TRBJ2-7; TRBD2 agrees at 9 bases. Germline V gene lookup returns CDR1 SGHVS and CDR2 FQNEAQ. This CDR3 is 16 amino acids long. Trimming at V came to 4 bases and at J to 4 bases, leaving 11 bases not matched to a gene. The CDR3 reads CASSYYRAGGPYEQYF. The CDR3 bases are TGTGCCAGCAGCTATTATCGGGCGGGAGGGCCGTACGAGCAGTACTTC.

The chain joins TRBV12-5 to TRBJ1-2; TRBD1 is a possible D gene (5 bases). The V end was cut by 6 bases, the J end by 2 bases, with 10 bases between. There are 13 residues in the CDR3. Germline V gives CDR1 LGHNT, CDR2 FRNRAP. CDR3 region: CASGRDRNYGYTF. The DNA of the CDR3 is TGTGCTAGTGGAAGAGACAGAAACTATGGCTACACCTTC. Variable domain in full (rest from reference TRBV12-5 and TRBJ1-2): DARVTQTPRHKVTEMGQEVTMRCQPILGHNTVFWYRQTMMQGLELLAYFRNRAPLDDSGMPKDRFSAEMPDATLATLKIQPSEPRDSAVYFCASGRDRNYGYTFGSGTRLTVV.

V usage is TRBV30 and J usage is TRBJ2-3; D remains ambiguous. This CDR3 contains 13 residues. The germline CDR1 and CDR2 sequences are GTSNPN and SVGIG (reference sequence). Between the trimmed V and J ends, which lost 3 bases and 6 bases, there was a span of 13 bases. The CDR3, as DNA: TGTGCCTGGAGCCTAGTGTCAGAGGATACGCAGTATTTT. Translation: CAWSLVSEDTQYF.

The rearrangement joins TRBV12-5 to TRBJ2-7; D gene ambiguous. CDR1 LGHNT and CDR2 FRNRAP come from the germline V gene. V lost 7 bases and J lost 1, with 17 bases in between. This CDR3 region has 15 residues. CDR3 region: CASAISSERSYEQYF. The DNA of the CDR3 is TGTGCTAGTGCGATATCGAGCGAACGATCCTACGAGCAGTACTTC.

J is TRBJ2-7 and V is TRBV7-9; TRBD1 aligns across 10 bases. This CDR3 spans 13 amino acids. V gave up 5 bases and J gave up 5 bases; unmatched junction bases: 3. Germline CDR1 SEHNR, CDR2 FQNEAQ (reference sequence). This CDR3 is CASSRTGGNEQYF. Written as DNA, the CDR3 is TGTGCCAGCAGCCGGACAGGGGGAAACGAGCAGTACTTC.

This clone occurred a few times. The chain joins TRBV30 to TRBJ1-1; D is ambiguous. The V end was cut by 2 bases, the J end by 10 bases, with 11 bases between. This CDR3 is 11 amino acids long. Germline CDR1 is GTSNPN and CDR2 is SVGIG (reference sequence). CDR3 residues: CAWSMALIAFF. The CDR3 DNA reads TGTGCCTGGAGTATGGCTTTAATAGCTTTCTTT.

This chain uses TRBV11-3 with TRBJ2-7; D may match TRBD1 or TRBD2 (5 bases each). CDR1 SGHNT and CDR2 YENEEA come from the germline V gene. The CDR3 spans 15 residues. Trimming pared 5 bases from V and 2 bases from J, leaving 16 bases between. The CDR3 spells CASSASSGDAYEQYF. The CDR3 DNA reads TGTGCCAGCAGCGCCAGTTCTGGGGACGCCTACGAGCAGTACTTC.

This clone is a singleton in its sample. The chain employs TRBV15 and TRBJ2-7; tentative D call: TRBD1 (5 bases). Germline CDR1 and CDR2: LNHNV and YYDKDF (reference sequence). The V end lost 0 bases, the J end lost 5 bases, and 14 bases lay between the germline ends. There are 15 residues in the CDR3. CDR3 region: CATSRDRARAHEQYF. For the CDR3, the DNA is TGTGCCACCAGCAGAGATCGGGCCAGGGCCCACGAGCAGTACTTC.

The V gene is TRBV7-2, the J gene TRBJ2-1, with a possible D match to TRBD2 (6 bases). There are 14 residues in the CDR3. Germline V gives CDR1 SGHTA, CDR2 FQGNSA. Trimming left V 5 bases short and J 8 bases short, with 16 bases between. The CDR3 protein is CASSLRLGLYEQFF. The CDR3, as DNA: TGTGCCAGCAGCCTCCGACTAGGTCTGTATGAGCAGTTCTTC.